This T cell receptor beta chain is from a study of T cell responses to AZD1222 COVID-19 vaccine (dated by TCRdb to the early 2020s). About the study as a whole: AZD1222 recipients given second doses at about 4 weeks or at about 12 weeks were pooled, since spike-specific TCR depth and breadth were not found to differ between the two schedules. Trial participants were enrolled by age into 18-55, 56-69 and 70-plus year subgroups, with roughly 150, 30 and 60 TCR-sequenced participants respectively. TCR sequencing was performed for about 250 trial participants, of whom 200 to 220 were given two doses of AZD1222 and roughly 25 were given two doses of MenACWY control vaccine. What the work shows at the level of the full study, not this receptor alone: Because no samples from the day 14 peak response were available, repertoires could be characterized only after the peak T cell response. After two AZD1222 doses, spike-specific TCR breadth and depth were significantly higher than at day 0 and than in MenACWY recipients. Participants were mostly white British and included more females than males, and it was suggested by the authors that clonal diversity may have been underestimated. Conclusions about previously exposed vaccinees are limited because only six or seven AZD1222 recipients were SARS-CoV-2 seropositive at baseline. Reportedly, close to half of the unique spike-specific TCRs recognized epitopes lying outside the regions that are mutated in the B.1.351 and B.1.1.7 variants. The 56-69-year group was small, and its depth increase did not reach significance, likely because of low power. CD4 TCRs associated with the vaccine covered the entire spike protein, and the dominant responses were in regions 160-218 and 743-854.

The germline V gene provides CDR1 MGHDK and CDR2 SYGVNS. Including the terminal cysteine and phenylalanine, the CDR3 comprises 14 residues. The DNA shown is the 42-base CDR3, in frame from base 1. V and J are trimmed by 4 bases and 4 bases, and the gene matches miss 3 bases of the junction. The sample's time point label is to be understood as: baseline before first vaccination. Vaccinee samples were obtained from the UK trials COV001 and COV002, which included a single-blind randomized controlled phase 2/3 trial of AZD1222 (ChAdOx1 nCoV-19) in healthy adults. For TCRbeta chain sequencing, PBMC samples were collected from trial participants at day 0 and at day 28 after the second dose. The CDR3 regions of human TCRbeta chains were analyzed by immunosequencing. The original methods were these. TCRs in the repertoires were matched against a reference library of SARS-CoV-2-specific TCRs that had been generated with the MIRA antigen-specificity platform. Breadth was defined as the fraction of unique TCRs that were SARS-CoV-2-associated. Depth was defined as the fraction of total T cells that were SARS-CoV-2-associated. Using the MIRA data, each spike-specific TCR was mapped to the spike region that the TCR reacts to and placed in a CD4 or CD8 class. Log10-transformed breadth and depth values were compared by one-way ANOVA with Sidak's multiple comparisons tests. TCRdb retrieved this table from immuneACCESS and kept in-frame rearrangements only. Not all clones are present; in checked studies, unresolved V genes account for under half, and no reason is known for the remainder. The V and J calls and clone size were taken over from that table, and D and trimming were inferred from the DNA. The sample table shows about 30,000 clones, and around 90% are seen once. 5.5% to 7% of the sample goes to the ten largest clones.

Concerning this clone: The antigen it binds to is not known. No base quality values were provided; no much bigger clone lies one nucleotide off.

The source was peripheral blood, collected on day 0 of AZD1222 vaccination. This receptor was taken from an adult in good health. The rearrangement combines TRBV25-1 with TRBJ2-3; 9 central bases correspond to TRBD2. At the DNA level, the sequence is TGTGCCAGCAGTGCTTTAGCGGGGGCAGATACGCAGTATTTT. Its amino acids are CASSALAGADTQYF.